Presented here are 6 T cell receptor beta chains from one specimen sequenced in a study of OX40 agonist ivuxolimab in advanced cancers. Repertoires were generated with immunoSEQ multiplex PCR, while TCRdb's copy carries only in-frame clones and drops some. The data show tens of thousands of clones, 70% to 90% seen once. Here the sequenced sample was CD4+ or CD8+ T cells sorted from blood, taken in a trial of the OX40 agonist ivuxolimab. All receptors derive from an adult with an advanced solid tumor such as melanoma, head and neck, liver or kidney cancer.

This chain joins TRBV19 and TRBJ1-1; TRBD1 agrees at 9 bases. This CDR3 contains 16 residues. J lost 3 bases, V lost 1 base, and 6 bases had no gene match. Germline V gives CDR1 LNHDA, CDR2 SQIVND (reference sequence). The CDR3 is CASSIAHDRGDTEAFF. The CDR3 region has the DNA TGTGCCAGTAGTATAGCCCACGACAGGGGGGACACTGAAGCTTTCTTT.

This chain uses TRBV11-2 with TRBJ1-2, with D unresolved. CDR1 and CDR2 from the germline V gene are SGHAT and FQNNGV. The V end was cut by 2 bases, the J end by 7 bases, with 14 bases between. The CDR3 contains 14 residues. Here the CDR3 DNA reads TGTGCCAGCAGCTTATCTACGTGGAGAGGTGGCTACACCTTC. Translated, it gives CASSLSTWRGGYTF.

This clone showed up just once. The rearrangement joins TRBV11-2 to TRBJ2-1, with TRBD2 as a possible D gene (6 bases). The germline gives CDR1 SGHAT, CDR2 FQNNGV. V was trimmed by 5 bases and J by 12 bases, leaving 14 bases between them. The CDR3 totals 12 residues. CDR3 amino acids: CASSGGSFGQFF. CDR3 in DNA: TGTGCCAGCAGCGGAGGGTCTTTTGGGCAGTTCTTC.

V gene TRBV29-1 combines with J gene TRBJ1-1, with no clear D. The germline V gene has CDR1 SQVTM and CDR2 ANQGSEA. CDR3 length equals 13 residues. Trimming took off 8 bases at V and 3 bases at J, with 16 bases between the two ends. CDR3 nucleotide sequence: TGCAGCACCCGGTCCACCGAGGACACTGAAGCTTTCTTT. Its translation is CSTRSTEDTEAFF.

CDR3 sequence: CASSYDFADTYEQYF. The CDR3 bases are TGTGCCAGCAGTTACGACTTTGCAGACACCTACGAGCAGTACTTC. V usage is TRBV27 and J usage is TRBJ2-7; D is undetermined. V lost 4 bases and J lost 2, with 15 bases in between. Germline CDR1 MNHEY, CDR2 SMNVEV (reference sequence). This CDR3 comprises 15 residues.

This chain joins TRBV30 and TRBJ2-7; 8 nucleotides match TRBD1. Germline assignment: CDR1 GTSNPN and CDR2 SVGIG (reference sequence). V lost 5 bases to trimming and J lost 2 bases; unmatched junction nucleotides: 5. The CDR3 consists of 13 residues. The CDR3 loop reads CAWVTGGTYEQYF. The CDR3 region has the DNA TGTGCCTGGGTCACAGGGGGAACCTACGAGCAGTACTTC.